These T cell receptor beta chains were read from a single sample in a study of cytomegalovirus exposure and HLA in healthy donors. Here immunoSEQ multiplex PCR was the method, and the copy in TCRdb shows in-frame clones only, minus some. The sample lists roughly 100,000 clones, roughly 85% occurring once. The source material was PBMCs. The receptors derive from a woman aged 40 to 50 in good health and CMV-seronegative. CDR3s include the opening cysteine and the closing phenylalanine or tryptophan. A D gene is named only where the DNA matches it firmly. Part of the rows lack a size; the others show once, few, many or a class for expanded clones.

cdr3_nt | cdr3_aa | clone_size | v_call | d_call | j_call
TGCGCCAGCAGCTCGCGGGGGTTGAACACCGGGGAGCTGTTTTTT | CASSSRGLNTGELFF | NA | TRBV5-1 | TRBD2 | TRBJ2-2
TGTGCCAGCTCACGGGCTAGCGGGAGACTTGACACCGGGGAGCTGTTTTTT | CASSRASGRLDTGELFF | NA | TRBV18 | TRBD2 | TRBJ2-2
TGTGCCAGCAGCTTGGGGGGGCTCACAGATACGCAGTATTTT | CASSLGGLTDTQYF | NA | TRBV7-9 | NA | TRBJ2-3
TGTGCCAGCAGCTTATATGACAGGGGGCCCTCCTACGAGCAGTACTTC | CASSLYDRGPSYEQYF | NA | TRBV7-2 | TRBD1 | TRBJ2-7
TGTGCCAGCAGTTCGGGGACAAATTATAATTCACCCCTCCACTTT | CASSSGTNYNSPLHF | few | TRBV6-5 | NA | TRBJ1-6
TGTGCCAGTATTGGGACAGTTAACACTGAAGCTTTCTTT | CASIGTVNTEAFF | NA | TRBV19 | TRBD1 | TRBJ1-1
TGTGCCAGCAGCCCCGGACAGGGTGGGGCCTTTTATGGCTACACCTTC | CASSPGQGGAFYGYTF | NA | TRBV5-6 | TRBD1 | TRBJ1-2
TGTGCCAGCAGGACTGATAATAATTCACCCCTCCACTTT | CASRTDNNSPLHF | NA | TRBV28 | NA | TRBJ1-6
TGTGCCAGCAGTGAAGGGGGGGCCTTGGGGAATGAGCAGTTCTTC | CASSEGGALGNEQFF | NA | TRBV25-1 | NA | TRBJ2-1
TGTGCCAGCAGTTCCGACAGGGGGAACTATGGCTACACCTTC | CASSSDRGNYGYTF | NA | TRBV28 | TRBD1 | TRBJ1-2
TGCGCCAGCAGTGAGGGTGGCGGGAGTTTCTACAATGAGCAGTTCTTC | CASSEGGGSFYNEQFF | NA | TRBV10-2 | TRBD2 | TRBJ2-1
TGTGCCAGCAGCTCGGGACTAGCGGGAGGGCCCGCCGGGGAGCTGTTTTTT | CASSSGLAGGPAGELFF | NA | TRBV5-4 | TRBD2 | TRBJ2-2
TGTGCCAGCAGCTTGGGGCCGCTCGGGCAGCCCCAGCATTTT | CASSLGPLGQPQHF | NA | TRBV5-6 | NA | TRBJ1-5
TGTGCCAGCAGCCCAGGGGCCCTGAACGAGCAGTACTTC | CASSPGALNEQYF | NA | TRBV5-6 | NA | TRBJ2-7
TGTGCCAGCAGGACAGGGGGATCCTACAATGAGCAGTTCTTC | CASRTGGSYNEQFF | NA | TRBV7-9 | TRBD1 | TRBJ2-1
TGTGCCAGTAGTATAGTGGGAGCGTTTTACAATGAGCAGTTCTTC | CASSIVGAFYNEQFF | few | TRBV19 | NA | TRBJ2-1
TGTGCCAGCAGAGTACAGGGAGCCAACGTCCTGACTTTC | CASRVQGANVLTF | few | TRBV5-8 | NA | TRBJ2-6
TGTGCCAACGGGGCGGGAGGGCCTTACGAGCAGTACTTC | CANGAGGPYEQYF | NA | TRBV6-1 | TRBD2 | TRBJ2-7
TGTGCCAGCAGCGTAGAACAGTGGAACTACAATGAGCAGTTCTTC | CASSVEQWNYNEQFF | NA | TRBV9 | NA | TRBJ2-1
TGTGCCAGCTCACACGGGAGGGGCAGGGTGAACACTGAAGCTTTCTTT | CASSHGRGRVNTEAFF | once | TRBV18 | NA | TRBJ1-1
TGCGCCAGCAGCCAAGGACGTGGCACTAGGCGGTTGGGTGAGCAGTTCTTC | CASSQGRGTRRLGEQFF | NA | TRBV4-3 | NA | TRBJ2-1
TGTGCCAGCACTGGGGCTTCTCGGAATTCGCCCCTCCACTTT | CASTGASRNSPLHF | NA | TRBV9 | NA | TRBJ1-6
TGTGCCAGCAGCTTAGCAATCCGGGTTCGAGAGACCCAGTACTTC | CASSLAIRVRETQYF | NA | TRBV7-2 | NA | TRBJ2-5
TGTGCCAGCACCGGGACTAGCTCCTACAATGAGCAGTTCTTC | CASTGTSSYNEQFF | few | TRBV2 | TRBD2 | TRBJ2-1
TGTGCCAGCAGTCCGGGACAGCCTAATGAAAAACTGTTTTTT | CASSPGQPNEKLFF | NA | TRBV28 | TRBD1 | TRBJ1-4
TGTGCCAGCGTGGAAGGCGTCGGCAGGGGCTCCTACAATGAGCAGTTCTTC | CASVEGVGRGSYNEQFF | NA | TRBV28 | NA | TRBJ2-1
TGTGCCAGCAGCCGGGATAGCAATCAGCCCCAGCATTTT | CASSRDSNQPQHF | NA | TRBV6-4 | NA | TRBJ1-5
TGCGCCAGCAGCCCGGACAGGGCAACTAATGAAAAACTGTTTTTT | CASSPDRATNEKLFF | NA | TRBV5-1 | TRBD1 | TRBJ1-4
TGTGCCAGCAGCTCTAGGACAGATATTAACACCGGGGAGCTGTTTTTT | CASSSRTDINTGELFF | NA | TRBV5-6 | NA | TRBJ2-2
TGTGCCAGCAGCGTAGGGTCGGCGGGGTACACAGATACGCAGTATTTT | CASSVGSAGYTDTQYF | NA | TRBV9 | NA | TRBJ2-3
TGTGCCAGCAGCGGGCACCGGGACAGGGGTGGGAACACTGAAGCTTTCTTT | CASSGHRDRGGNTEAFF | NA | TRBV9 | TRBD1 | TRBJ1-1
TGTGCCAGCAGCTTAGCCCAGGGGTCACTGTCCGAGCAGTACTTC | CASSLAQGSLSEQYF | once | TRBV11-2 | NA | TRBJ2-7
TGTGCCAGCAGTTACATGGCAGGGGCGAACACCGGGGAGCTGTTTTTT | CASSYMAGANTGELFF | few | TRBV6-6 | NA | TRBJ2-2
TGCAGCGTTGTTGTGACAGGACCCGATCAGCCCCAGCATTTT | CSVVVTGPDQPQHF | few | TRBV29-1 | NA | TRBJ1-5
TGCGCCAGCAGTCAACAGGGCAGACTGTCGGCCCAGTACTTC | CASSQQGRLSAQYF | NA | TRBV23-1 | NA | TRBJ2-5
TGTGCCAGCAGCAAATTGGGACTAGCGGGCTACAATGAGCAGTTCTTC | CASSKLGLAGYNEQFF | once | TRBV5-6 | TRBD2 | TRBJ2-1
TGTGCCAGCAGTCCGCACGGGGATGAGCAGTTCTTC | CASSPHGDEQFF | NA | TRBV14 | NA | TRBJ2-1
TGCGCCAGCAGCCGGACCCGGGACAGGGATGAAAAACTGTTTTTT | CASSRTRDRDEKLFF | NA | TRBV5-1 | TRBD1 | TRBJ1-4